The source of this TCR beta chain is a study of T cell responses to AZD1222 COVID-19 vaccine. This clone occurred once. Germline CDR1 MGHDK, CDR2 SYGVNS. This CDR3 is 18 amino acids long. V was trimmed by 2 bases and J by 0 bases, leaving 14 bases between them. The repertoire was sequenced with immunoSEQ multiplex PCR; TCRdb's copy has only in-frame clones and lacks some. The table includes about 120,000 clones, more than 75% detected once. The receptor was isolated from an adult who received the AZD1222 COVID-19 vaccine. The sequenced sample was peripheral blood, obtained 28 days after the second AZD1222 dose. The chain joins TRBV25-1 to TRBJ2-6; D might be TRBD2 (6 bases). CDR3 sequence reads: CASSEPPYGSSGANVLTF. CDR3 nucleotides: TGTGCCAGCAGTGAACCCCCCTACGGGAGCTCTGGGGCCAACGTCCTGACTTTC.